This T cell receptor beta chain was recovered during a study of T cell changes during pregnancy in multiple sclerosis. Assay used: immunoSEQ multiplex PCR; TCRdb lists only in-frame clones, some missing. The sample records around 96,000 clones, almost 95% being singletons. The ends were cut back, 7 bases at V and 3 bases at J, with 22 bases in the middle. The CDR3 spans 16 residues. The V gene's germline CDR1 is SQVTM and CDR2 ANQGSEA. This specimen was peripheral blood, taken in the third trimester of pregnancy. The TCR originated in a female donor with multiple sclerosis, enrolled in a pregnancy study. The rearrangement links TRBV29-1 to TRBJ2-1; the D gene is possibly TRBD1 (7 bases). The CDR3 bases are TGCAGCGCCCGTCAAGGGGGCGGGATTAACTACAATGAGCAGTTCTTC. Translating gives CSARQGGGINYNEQFF.